This TCR beta chain was retrieved from a study of technical replicates of blood from a few donors. The protocol was immunoSEQ multiplex PCR, while the TCRdb copy is restricted to in-frame clones and leaves out a portion. Altogether 45,000 to 50,000 clones are present, roughly nine tenths being singletons, with the ten largest covering 3% to 5%. Looked up from germline, CDR1 is SGHDN and CDR2 is FVKESK. CDR3 length equals 15 residues. Trimming pared 5 bases from V and 2 bases from J, leaving 12 bases between. This chain joins TRBV14 and TRBJ2-2, with D perhaps matching TRBD1 (6 bases). This clonotype originated in a human donor in good health. Some clones in this sample may be carry-over from other donors' samples. The sample comprised PBMCs. Here the CDR3 DNA reads TGTGCCAGCAGCATCCGGACAGAAAACACCGGGGAGCTGTTTTTT. As protein: CASSIRTENTGELFF.